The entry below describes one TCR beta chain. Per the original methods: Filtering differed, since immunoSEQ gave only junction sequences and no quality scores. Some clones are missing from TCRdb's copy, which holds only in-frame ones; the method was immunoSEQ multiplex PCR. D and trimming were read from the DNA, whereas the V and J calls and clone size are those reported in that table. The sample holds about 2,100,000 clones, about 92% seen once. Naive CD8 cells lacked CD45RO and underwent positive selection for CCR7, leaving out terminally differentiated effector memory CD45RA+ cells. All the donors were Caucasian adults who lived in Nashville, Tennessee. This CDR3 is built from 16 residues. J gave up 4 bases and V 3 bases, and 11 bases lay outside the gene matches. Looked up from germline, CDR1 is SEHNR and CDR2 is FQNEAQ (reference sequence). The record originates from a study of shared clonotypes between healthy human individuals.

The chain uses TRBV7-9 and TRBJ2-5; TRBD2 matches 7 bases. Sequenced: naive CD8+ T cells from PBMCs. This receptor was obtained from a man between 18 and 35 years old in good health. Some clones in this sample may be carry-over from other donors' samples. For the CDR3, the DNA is TGTGCCAGCAGCTTCGACCTGGCGGGAGTGGGAGAGACCCAGTACTTC. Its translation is CASSFDLAGVGETQYF.